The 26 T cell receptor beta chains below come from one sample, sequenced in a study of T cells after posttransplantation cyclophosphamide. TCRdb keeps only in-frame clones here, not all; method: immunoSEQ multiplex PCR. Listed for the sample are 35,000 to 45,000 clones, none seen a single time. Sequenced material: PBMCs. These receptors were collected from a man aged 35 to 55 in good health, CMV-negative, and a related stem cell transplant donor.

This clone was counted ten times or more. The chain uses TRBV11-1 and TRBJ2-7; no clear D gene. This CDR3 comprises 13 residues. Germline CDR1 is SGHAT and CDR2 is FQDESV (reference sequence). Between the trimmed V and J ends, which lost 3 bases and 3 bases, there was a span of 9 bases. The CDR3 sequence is CASSFRIDYEQYV. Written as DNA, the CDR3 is TGTGCCAGCAGCTTCCGTATTGACTACGAGCAGTACGTC.

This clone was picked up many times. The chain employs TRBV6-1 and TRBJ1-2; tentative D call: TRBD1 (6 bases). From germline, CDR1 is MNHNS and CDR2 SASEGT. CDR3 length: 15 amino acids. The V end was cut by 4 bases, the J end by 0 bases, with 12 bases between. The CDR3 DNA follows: TGTGCCAGCAGTGGAAACAGGGATACTAACTATGGCTACACCTTC. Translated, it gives CASSGNRDTNYGYTF.

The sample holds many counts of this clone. In DNA, the CDR3 is TGTGCCAGCAACTCGTGGGGGGTTACTCAGCCCCAGCATTTT. Protein sequence: CASNSWGVTQPQHF. The chain has TRBV16 and TRBJ1-5, with TRBD1 as a possible D gene (5 bases). The CDR3 covers 14 residues. The germline CDR1 and CDR2 sequences are KGHSY and FQNENV. Trimming left V 7 bases short and J 6 bases short, with 16 bases between. The full variable domain, its missing parts supplied by reference TRBV16 and TRBJ1-5, is GEEVAQTPKHLVRGEGQKAKLYCAPIKGHSYVFWYQQVLKNEFKFLISFQNENVFDETGMPKERFSAKCLPNSPCSLEIQATKLEDSAVYFCASNSWGVTQPQHFGDGTRLSIL.

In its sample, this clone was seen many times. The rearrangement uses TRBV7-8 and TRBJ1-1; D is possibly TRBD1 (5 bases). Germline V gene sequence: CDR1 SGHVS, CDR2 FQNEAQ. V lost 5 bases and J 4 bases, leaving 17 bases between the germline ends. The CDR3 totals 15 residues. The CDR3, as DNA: TGTGCCAGCAGCCCATCGTACCAGGGTCGCACTGAAGCTTTCTTT. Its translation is CASSPSYQGRTEAFF.

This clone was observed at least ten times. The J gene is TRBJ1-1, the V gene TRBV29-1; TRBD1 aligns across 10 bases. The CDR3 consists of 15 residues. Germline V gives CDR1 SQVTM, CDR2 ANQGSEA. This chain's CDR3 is CRGTGATTISTEAFF. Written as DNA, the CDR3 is TGCAGGGGGACAGGGGCAACCACCATTTCAACTGAAGCTTTCTTT.

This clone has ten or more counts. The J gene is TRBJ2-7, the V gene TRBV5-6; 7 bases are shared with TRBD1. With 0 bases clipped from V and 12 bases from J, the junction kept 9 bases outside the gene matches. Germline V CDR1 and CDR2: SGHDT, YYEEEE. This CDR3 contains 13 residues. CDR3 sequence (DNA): TGTGCCAGCAGCTTGGGACAGGGCACCGGGTGGTACTTC. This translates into CASSLGQGTGWYF. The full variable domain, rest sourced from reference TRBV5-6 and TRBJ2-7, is DAGVTQSPTHLIKTRGQQVTLRCSPKSGHDTVSWYQQALGQGPQFIFQYYEEEERQRGNFPDRFSGHQFPNYSSELNVNALLLGDSALYLCASSLGQGTGWYFGPGTRLTVT.

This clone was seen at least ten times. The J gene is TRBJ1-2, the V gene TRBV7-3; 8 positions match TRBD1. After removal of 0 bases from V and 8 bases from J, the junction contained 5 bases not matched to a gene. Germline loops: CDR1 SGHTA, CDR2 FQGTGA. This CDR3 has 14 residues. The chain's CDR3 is CASSLTPGQEGYTF. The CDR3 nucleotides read TGTGCCAGCAGCTTAACTCCGGGACAGGAGGGCTACACCTTC.

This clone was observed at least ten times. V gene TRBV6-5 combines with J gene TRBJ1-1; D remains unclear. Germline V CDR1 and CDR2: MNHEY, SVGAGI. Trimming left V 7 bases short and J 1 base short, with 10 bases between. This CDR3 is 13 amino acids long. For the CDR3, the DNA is TGTGCCAGCAAATCACAACCGAACACTGAAGCTTTCTTT. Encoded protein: CASKSQPNTEAFF.

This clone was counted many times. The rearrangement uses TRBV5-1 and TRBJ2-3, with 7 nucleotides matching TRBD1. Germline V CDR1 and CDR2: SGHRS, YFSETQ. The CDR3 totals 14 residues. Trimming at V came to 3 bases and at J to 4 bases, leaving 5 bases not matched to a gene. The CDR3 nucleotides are TGCGCCAGCAGCTCGCAGACAGGGCCAGATACGCAGTATTTT. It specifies CASSSQTGPDTQYF.

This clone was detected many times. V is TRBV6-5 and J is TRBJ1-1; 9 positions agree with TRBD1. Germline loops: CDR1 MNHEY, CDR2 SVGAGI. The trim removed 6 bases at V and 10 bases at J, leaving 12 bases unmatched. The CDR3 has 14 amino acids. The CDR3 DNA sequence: TGTGCCAGCAGGTCAAACCGGGACAGGGAGGGAGCTTTCTTT. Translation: CASRSNRDREGAFF.

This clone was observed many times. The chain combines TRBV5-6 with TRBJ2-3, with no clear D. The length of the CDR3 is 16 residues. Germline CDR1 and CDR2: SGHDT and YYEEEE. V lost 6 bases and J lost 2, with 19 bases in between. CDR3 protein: CASTFAGTVITDTQYF. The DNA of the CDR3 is TGTGCCAGCACCTTCGCAGGAACAGTTATCACAGATACGCAGTATTTT.

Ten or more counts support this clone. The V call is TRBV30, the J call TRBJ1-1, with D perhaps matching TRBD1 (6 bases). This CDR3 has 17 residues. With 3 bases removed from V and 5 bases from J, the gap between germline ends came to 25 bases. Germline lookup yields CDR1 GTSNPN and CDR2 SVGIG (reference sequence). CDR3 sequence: CAWRVPPPRQEETEAFF. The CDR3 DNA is TGTGCCTGGAGGGTCCCCCCACCTCGACAGGAGGAGACTGAAGCTTTCTTT.

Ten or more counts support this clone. The CDR3 region is CAISDDGAQPQHF. DNA for the CDR3: TGTGCCATCAGTGACGATGGGGCCCAGCCCCAGCATTTT. The J gene is TRBJ1-5, the V gene TRBV10-3; possible D gene TRBD1, 5 bases. V lost 3 bases and J lost 7, with 10 bases in between. The V gene's germline CDR1 is ENHRY and CDR2 SYGVKD. The CDR3 has 13 amino acids.

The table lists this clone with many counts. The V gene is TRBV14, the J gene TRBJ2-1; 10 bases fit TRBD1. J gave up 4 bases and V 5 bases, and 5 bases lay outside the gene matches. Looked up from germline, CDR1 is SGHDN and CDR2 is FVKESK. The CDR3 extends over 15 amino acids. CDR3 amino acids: CASSTGTGAYNEQFF. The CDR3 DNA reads TGTGCCAGCAGCACCGGGACAGGGGCTTACAATGAGCAGTTCTTC.

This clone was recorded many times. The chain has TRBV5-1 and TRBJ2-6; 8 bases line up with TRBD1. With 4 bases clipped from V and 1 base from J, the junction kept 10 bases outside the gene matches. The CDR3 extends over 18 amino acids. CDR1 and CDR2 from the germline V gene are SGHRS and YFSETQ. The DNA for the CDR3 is TGCGCCAGCAGCCCATCCGGGACAGGACAGTCTGGGGCCAACGTCCTGACTTTC. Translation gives CASSPSGTGQSGANVLTF.

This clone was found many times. CDR3 protein: CASTSTSGVTGELFF. The CDR3 DNA follows: TGTGCCAGCACCTCGACTAGCGGTGTCACCGGGGAGCTGTTTTTT. This rearrangement joins TRBV27 to TRBJ2-2, with 9 bases matching TRBD2. In germline, CDR1 is MNHEY, CDR2 SMNVEV (reference sequence). With 7 bases clipped from V and 4 bases from J, the junction kept 7 bases outside the gene matches. The CDR3 totals 15 residues.

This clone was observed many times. The CDR3 is CASSTQGDTEAFF. The CDR3 DNA is TGTGCCAGCAGTACACAGGGGGACACTGAAGCTTTCTTT. The chain joins TRBV2 to TRBJ1-1, with TRBD1 matching 8 bases. CDR3 length equals 13 residues. Trimming took 5 bases from V and 3 from J; bases not matched to a gene: 2. Germline V gene lookup returns CDR1 SNHLY and CDR2 FYNNEI.

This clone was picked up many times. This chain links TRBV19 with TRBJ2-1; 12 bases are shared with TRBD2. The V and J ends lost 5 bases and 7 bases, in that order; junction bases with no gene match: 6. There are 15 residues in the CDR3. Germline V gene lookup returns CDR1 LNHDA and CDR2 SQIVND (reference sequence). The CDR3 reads CASSGGLAGKNEQFF. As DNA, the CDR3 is TGTGCCAGTAGTGGGGGACTAGCGGGTAAAAATGAGCAGTTCTTC.

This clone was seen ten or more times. CDR3 region: CASSPPMSGSSFYTDTQYF. CDR3 sequence (DNA): TGTGCCAGCTCACCACCGATGAGCGGGAGCAGCTTTTACACAGATACGCAGTATTTT. The chain has TRBV18 and TRBJ2-3; 8 bases match TRBD2. The germline V gene encodes CDR1 KGHSH and CDR2 LQKENI. Germline trimming cut 0 bases from V and 2 bases from J; bases unmatched to any gene: 13. The CDR3 runs 19 residues.

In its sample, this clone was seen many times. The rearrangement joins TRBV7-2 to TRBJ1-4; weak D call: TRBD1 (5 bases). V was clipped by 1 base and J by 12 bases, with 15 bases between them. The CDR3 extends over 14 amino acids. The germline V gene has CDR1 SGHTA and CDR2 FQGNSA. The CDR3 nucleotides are TGTGCCAGCAGCTTAGACGGCAGGGCCCGGGAACTGTTTTTT. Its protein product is CASSLDGRARELFF.

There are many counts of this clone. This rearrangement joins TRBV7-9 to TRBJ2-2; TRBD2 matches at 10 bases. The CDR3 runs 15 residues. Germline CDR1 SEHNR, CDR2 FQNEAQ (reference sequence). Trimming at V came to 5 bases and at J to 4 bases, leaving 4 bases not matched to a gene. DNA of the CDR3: TGTGCCAGCAGCGCAGCGGGAGGGCCCACCGGGGAGCTGTTTTTT. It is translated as CASSAAGGPTGELFF.

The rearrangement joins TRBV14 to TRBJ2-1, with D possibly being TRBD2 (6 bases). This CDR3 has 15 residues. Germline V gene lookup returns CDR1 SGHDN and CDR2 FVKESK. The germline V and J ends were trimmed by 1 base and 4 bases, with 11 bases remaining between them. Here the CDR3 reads CASSQAGTPYNEQFF. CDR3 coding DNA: TGTGCCAGCAGCCAAGCCGGGACTCCATACAATGAGCAGTTCTTC.

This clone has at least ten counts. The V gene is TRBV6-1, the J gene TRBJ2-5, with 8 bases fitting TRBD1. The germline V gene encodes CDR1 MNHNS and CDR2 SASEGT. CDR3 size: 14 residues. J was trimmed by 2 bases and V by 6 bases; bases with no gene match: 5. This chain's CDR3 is CASRTGQAQETQYF. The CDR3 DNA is TGTGCCAGCAGGACGGGACAGGCGCAAGAGACCCAGTACTTC.

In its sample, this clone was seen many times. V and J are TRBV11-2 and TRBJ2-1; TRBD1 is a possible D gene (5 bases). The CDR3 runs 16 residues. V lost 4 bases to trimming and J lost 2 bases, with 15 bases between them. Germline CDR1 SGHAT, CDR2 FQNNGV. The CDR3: CASSSVGAVTYNEQFF. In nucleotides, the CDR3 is TGTGCCAGCAGCTCCGTTGGGGCGGTTACCTACAATGAGCAGTTCTTC.

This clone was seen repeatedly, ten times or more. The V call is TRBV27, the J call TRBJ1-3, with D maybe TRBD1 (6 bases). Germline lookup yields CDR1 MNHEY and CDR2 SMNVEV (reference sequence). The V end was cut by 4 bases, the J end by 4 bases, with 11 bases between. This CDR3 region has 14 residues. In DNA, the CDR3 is TGTGCCAGCAGTTCCGGGACATACGGAAACACCATATATTTT. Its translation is CASSSGTYGNTIYF.

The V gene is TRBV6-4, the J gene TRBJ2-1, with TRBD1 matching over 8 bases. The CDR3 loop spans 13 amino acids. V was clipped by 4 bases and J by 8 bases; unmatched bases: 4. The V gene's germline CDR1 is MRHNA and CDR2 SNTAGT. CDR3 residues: CASSVDRGDEQFF. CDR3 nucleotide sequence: TGTGCCAGCAGTGTCGACAGGGGCGATGAGCAGTTCTTC.